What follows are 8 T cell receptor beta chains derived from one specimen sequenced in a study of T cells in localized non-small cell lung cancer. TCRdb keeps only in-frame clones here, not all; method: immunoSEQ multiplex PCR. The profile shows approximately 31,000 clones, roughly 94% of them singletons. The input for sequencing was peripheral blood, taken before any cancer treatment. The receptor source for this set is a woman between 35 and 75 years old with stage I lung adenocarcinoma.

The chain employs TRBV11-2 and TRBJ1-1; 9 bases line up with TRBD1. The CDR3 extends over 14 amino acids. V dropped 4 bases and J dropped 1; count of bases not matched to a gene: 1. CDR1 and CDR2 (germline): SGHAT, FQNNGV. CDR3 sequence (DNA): TGTGCCAGCAGCTCGGACAGGGGGAACACTGAAGCTTTCTTT. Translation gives CASSSDRGNTEAFF.

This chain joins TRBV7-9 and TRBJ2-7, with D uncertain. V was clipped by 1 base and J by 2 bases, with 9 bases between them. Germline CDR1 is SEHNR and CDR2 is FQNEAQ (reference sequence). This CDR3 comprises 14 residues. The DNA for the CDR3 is TGTGCCAGCAGCTTAGAGTACAGACCCTACGAGCAGTACTTC. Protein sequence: CASSLEYRPYEQYF.

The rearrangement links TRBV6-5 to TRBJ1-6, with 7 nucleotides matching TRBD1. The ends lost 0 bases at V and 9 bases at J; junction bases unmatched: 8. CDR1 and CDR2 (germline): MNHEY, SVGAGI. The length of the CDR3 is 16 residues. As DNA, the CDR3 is TGTGCCAGCAGTTACTCTAAAAGGGGGCTGGGTTCACCCCTCCACTTT. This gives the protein CASSYSKRGLGSPLHF.

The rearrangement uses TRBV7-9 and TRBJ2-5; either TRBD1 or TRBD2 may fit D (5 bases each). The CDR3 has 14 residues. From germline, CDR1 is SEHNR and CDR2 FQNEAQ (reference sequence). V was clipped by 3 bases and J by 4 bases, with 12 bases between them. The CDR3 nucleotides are TGTGCCAGCAGCTTTGGGGGTAGTGGAGAGACCCAGTACTTC. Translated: CASSFGGSGETQYF.

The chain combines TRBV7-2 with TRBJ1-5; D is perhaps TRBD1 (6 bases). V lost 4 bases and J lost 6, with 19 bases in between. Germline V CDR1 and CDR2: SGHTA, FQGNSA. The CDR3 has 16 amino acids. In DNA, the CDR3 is TGTGCCAGCAGCTCGGGGGGCAGGCGGTCCGGTCAGCCCCAGCATTTT. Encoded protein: CASSSGGRRSGQPQHF. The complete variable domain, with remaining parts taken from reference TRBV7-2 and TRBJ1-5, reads GAGVSQSPSNKVTEKGKDVELRCDPISGHTALYWYRQSLGQGLEFLIYFQGNSAPDKSGLPSDRFSAERTGGSVSTLTIQRTQQEDSAVYLCASSSGGRRSGQPQHFGDGTRLSIL.

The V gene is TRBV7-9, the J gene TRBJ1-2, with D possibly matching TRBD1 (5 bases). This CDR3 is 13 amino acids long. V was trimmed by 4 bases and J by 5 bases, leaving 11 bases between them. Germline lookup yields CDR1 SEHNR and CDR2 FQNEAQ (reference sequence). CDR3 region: CASSSRQRYGYTF. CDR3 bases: TGTGCCAGCAGCTCACGACAGAGATATGGCTACACCTTC.

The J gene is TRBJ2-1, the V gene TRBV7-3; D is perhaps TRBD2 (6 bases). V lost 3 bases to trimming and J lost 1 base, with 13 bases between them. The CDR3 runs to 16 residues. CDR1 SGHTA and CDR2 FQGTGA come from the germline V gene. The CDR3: CASSLGGAPSYNEQFF. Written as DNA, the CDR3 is TGTGCCAGCAGCTTGGGCGGGGCCCCTTCCTACAATGAGCAGTTCTTC.

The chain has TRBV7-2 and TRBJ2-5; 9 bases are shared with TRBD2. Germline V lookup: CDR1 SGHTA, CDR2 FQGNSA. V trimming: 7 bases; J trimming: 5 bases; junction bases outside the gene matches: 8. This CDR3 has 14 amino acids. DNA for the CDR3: TGTGCCAGCAAGGCGGGGGGGCCTTCGGAGACCCAGTACTTC. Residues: CASKAGGPSETQYF.